A selection of T cell receptor beta chains follows, all from one sample in a study of blood T cells in healthy people across ages. TCRdb itself ran the 5' RACE reads through MiXCR, one entry per CDR3 protein. The data hold hundreds of thousands of distinct CDR3 sequences, with 25% to 35% observed a single time. Sequencing was carried out using blood. The receptors come from a woman aged 80 or over in good health. CDR3s include the opening cysteine and the closing phenylalanine or tryptophan. Each record gives: J gene, V gene, D gene, clone size, CDR3 DNA, CDR3 protein. The D gene is left open where the match is weak. The size of a clone is reported for some rows only, either as once, few or many, or as a class for expanded clones.

j_gene: TRBJ2-7; v_gene: TRBV4-3; d_gene: TRBD1; abundance: few; CDR3nt: TGCGCCAGCAGCCAAGAGTTGGGACAGGGTCGCGAGCAGTACTTC; CDR3aa: CASSQELGQGREQYF
j_gene: TRBJ2-3; v_gene: TRBV24-1; d_gene: .; abundance: .; CDR3nt: TGTGCCACCAGTGCCATGGGGCAGTTCAGGGCGGATGCGCAGTATTTT; CDR3aa: CATSAMGQFRADAQYF
j_gene: TRBJ1-1; v_gene: TRBV15; d_gene: .; abundance: .; CDR3nt: TGTGCCACCAGCAGAGAAATCATCGGGACGGAAGCTTTCTTT; CDR3aa: CATSREIIGTEAFF
j_gene: TRBJ1-2; v_gene: TRBV7-2; d_gene: .; abundance: .; CDR3nt: TGTGCCAGCAGCTTTGGCGGGGCGGTGAACTATGGCTACACCTTC; CDR3aa: CASSFGGAVNYGYTF
j_gene: TRBJ2-7; v_gene: TRBV11-2; d_gene: .; abundance: many; CDR3nt: TGTGCCAGCAGCTTAGTTTATGGACACGAGCAGTACTTC; CDR3aa: CASSLVYGHEQYF
j_gene: TRBJ2-1; v_gene: TRBV6-1; d_gene: .; abundance: many; CDR3nt: TGTGCCAGCAGTGAAGTAAGAGGAAGTGAGCAGTTCTTC; CDR3aa: CASSEVRGSEQFF
j_gene: TRBJ1-5; v_gene: TRBV19; d_gene: TRBD1; abundance: few; CDR3nt: TGTGCCAGTCACCCGGGACAGGGACCCAATCAGCCCCAGCATTTT; CDR3aa: CASHPGQGPNQPQHF
j_gene: TRBJ2-7; v_gene: TRBV7-6; d_gene: .; abundance: .; CDR3nt: TGTGCCAGCAGCCAAGCTGTACAGAGCCCCTCCTACGAGCAGTACTTC; CDR3aa: CASSQAVQSPSYEQYF
j_gene: TRBJ2-5; v_gene: TRBV5-1; d_gene: .; abundance: .; CDR3nt: TGCGCCAGCTCCTCTGGGTTACTAGAGGGGCAAGAGACCCAGTACTTC; CDR3aa: CASSSGLLEGQETQYF
j_gene: TRBJ2-5; v_gene: TRBV6-2/TRBV6-3; d_gene: .; abundance: many; CDR3nt: TGTGCCAGCAGTTACGGCCAAGAGACCCAGTACTTC; CDR3aa: CASSYGQETQYF
j_gene: TRBJ1-1; v_gene: TRBV20-1; d_gene: .; abundance: many; CDR3nt: TGCAGTGCTAGCGAACCAGGGACTGAAGCTTTCTTT; CDR3aa: CSASEPGTEAFF
j_gene: TRBJ2-1; v_gene: TRBV5-1; d_gene: TRBD2; abundance: .; CDR3nt: TGCGCCAGCAGCTTGGAGGCGGGAGTGGGAGGCAATGAGCAGTTCTTC; CDR3aa: CASSLEAGVGGNEQFF
j_gene: TRBJ2-5; v_gene: TRBV6-2/TRBV6-3; d_gene: .; abundance: many; CDR3nt: TGTGCCAGCGGGTCTCGCCTGGAGACCCAGTACTTC; CDR3aa: CASGSRLETQYF
j_gene: TRBJ2-1; v_gene: TRBV5-1; d_gene: .; abundance: many; CDR3nt: TGCGCCAGCAGCCCCTATGATCCAACTACCTACAATGAGCAGTTCTTC; CDR3aa: CASSPYDPTTYNEQFF
j_gene: TRBJ1-1; v_gene: TRBV9; d_gene: .; abundance: few; CDR3nt: TGTGCCAGCAGCGGTTCCCAAGGGATCACTGAAGCTTTCTTT; CDR3aa: CASSGSQGITEAFF
j_gene: TRBJ1-1; v_gene: TRBV6-5; d_gene: .; abundance: .; CDR3nt: TGTGCCAGCAGGGTCCATAAGGGCTTGAACACTGAAGCTTTCTTT; CDR3aa: CASRVHKGLNTEAFF
j_gene: TRBJ2-1; v_gene: TRBV7-6; d_gene: TRBD2; abundance: once; CDR3nt: TGTGCCAGCAGCGTAGCGGGGGGGCCTTACAATGAGCAGTTCTTC; CDR3aa: CASSVAGGPYNEQFF
j_gene: TRBJ1-2; v_gene: TRBV5-6; d_gene: TRBD1; abundance: many; CDR3nt: TGTGCCAGCAGCTATGACAGGGGGAACTATGGCTACACCTTC; CDR3aa: CASSYDRGNYGYTF
j_gene: TRBJ2-3; v_gene: TRBV7-2; d_gene: .; abundance: many; CDR3nt: TGTGCCAGCAGCTTAGAGGCCCTCGCCCTTCCCACAGATACGCAGTATTTT; CDR3aa: CASSLEALALPTDTQYF
j_gene: TRBJ1-2; v_gene: TRBV7-2; d_gene: TRBD1; abundance: many; CDR3nt: TGTGCCAGCAGCCCTAGGGGGCTCAGCTATGGCTACACCTTC; CDR3aa: CASSPRGLSYGYTF
j_gene: TRBJ2-1; v_gene: TRBV24-1; d_gene: .; abundance: few; CDR3nt: TGTGTCACCAGTGACATGGACGTAAGCTCCTACAATGAGCAGTTCTTC; CDR3aa: CVTSDMDVSSYNEQFF
j_gene: TRBJ1-1; v_gene: TRBV7-3; d_gene: .; abundance: .; CDR3nt: TGTGCCAGCAGCTTTCGGGGGAGCGGGGAAGCTTTCTTT; CDR3aa: CASSFRGSGEAFF
j_gene: TRBJ1-1; v_gene: TRBV6-6; d_gene: TRBD1; abundance: .; CDR3nt: TGTGCCAGCAGTGCCGGGACAGCCGAAGCTTTCTTT; CDR3aa: CASSAGTAEAFF
j_gene: TRBJ2-1; v_gene: TRBV7-9; d_gene: TRBD2; abundance: .; CDR3nt: TGTGCCAGCAGCTTAGCGCTGGCTAGCGGGGGATACGATGAGCAGTTCTTC; CDR3aa: CASSLALASGGYDEQFF
j_gene: TRBJ1-2; v_gene: TRBV7-8; d_gene: .; abundance: .; CDR3nt: TGTGCCGGCAGCTTAGCATTGGGGCAGGCTGGCTACACCTTC; CDR3aa: CAGSLALGQAGYTF
j_gene: TRBJ1-5; v_gene: TRBV30; d_gene: TRBD1; abundance: .; CDR3nt: TGTGCCTGGAGAGTACCTCCGGGACAGGGAGGGAATCAGCCCCAGCATTTT; CDR3aa: CAWRVPPGQGGNQPQHF
j_gene: TRBJ1-3; v_gene: TRBV20-1; d_gene: .; abundance: .; CDR3nt: TGCAGTGCTGGCGTCTCTGGAAACACCATATATTTT; CDR3aa: CSAGVSGNTIYF
j_gene: TRBJ2-6; v_gene: TRBV5-1; d_gene: TRBD2; abundance: few; CDR3nt: TGCGCCAGCAGCTTACGCGGGGGGGACTCTGGGGCCAACGTCCTGACTTTC; CDR3aa: CASSLRGGDSGANVLTF
j_gene: TRBJ1-6; v_gene: TRBV7-9; d_gene: .; abundance: many; CDR3nt: TGTGCCGTCGCAGGGGCCAGGGAATCACCCCTCCACTTT; CDR3aa: CAVAGARESPLHF
j_gene: TRBJ2-7; v_gene: TRBV28; d_gene: TRBD1; abundance: many; CDR3nt: TGTGCCAGCACCAAGACAGGGAGCGACTACGAGCAGTACTTC; CDR3aa: CASTKTGSDYEQYF
j_gene: TRBJ2-1; v_gene: TRBV7-3; d_gene: .; abundance: .; CDR3nt: TGTGCCAGCAGCCCCAACGGGGCCTCTTACAATGAGCAGTTCTTC; CDR3aa: CASSPNGASYNEQFF
j_gene: TRBJ2-3; v_gene: TRBV30; d_gene: .; abundance: few; CDR3nt: TGTGCCTGGAGCTCCAAGGGGGCGGGGCCCACAGATACGCAGTATTTT; CDR3aa: CAWSSKGAGPTDTQYF
j_gene: TRBJ2-5; v_gene: TRBV4-3; d_gene: .; abundance: many; CDR3nt: TGCGCCAGCAGCCAAACTCAATGCGAGCCGGGCCGGGAAGAGACCCAGTACTTC; CDR3aa: CASSQTQCEPGREETQYF
j_gene: TRBJ2-7; v_gene: TRBV5-5; d_gene: .; abundance: .; CDR3nt: TGTGCCAGCAGCTTTCAACGGGGGAGGACAACCTACGAGCAGTACTTC; CDR3aa: CASSFQRGRTTYEQYF
j_gene: TRBJ2-1; v_gene: TRBV6-2/TRBV6-3; d_gene: .; abundance: many; CDR3nt: TGTGCCAGCAGTGGGCGGGGAAAATTGCAGAGGTTCGGCTACAATGAGCAGTTCTTC; CDR3aa: CASSGRGKLQRFGYNEQFF
j_gene: TRBJ1-1; v_gene: TRBV3-1; d_gene: .; abundance: .; CDR3nt: TGTGCCAGCAGCCAAGGTCGCGCCGGGTTCACTGAAGCTTTCTTT; CDR3aa: CASSQGRAGFTEAFF
j_gene: TRBJ2-5; v_gene: TRBV19; d_gene: .; abundance: .; CDR3nt: TGTGCCAGTAGCCCCCGACAGGGAGGAGAGACCCAGTACTTC; CDR3aa: CASSPRQGGETQYF
j_gene: TRBJ1-4; v_gene: TRBV6-1; d_gene: .; abundance: .; CDR3nt: TGTGCCAGCAGTGAAAGGCGAACCTCAGGAGGTGAAGAACTGTTTTTT; CDR3aa: CASSERRTSGGEELFF